The 17 T cell receptor beta chains reported below all come from one sample, sequenced in a study of shared clonotypes between healthy human individuals. Generated by immunoSEQ multiplex PCR, the TCRdb table keeps only in-frame clones and is missing some. The sample lists 90,000 to 150,000 clones; 55% to 70% were seen once. Source material: memory CD8+ T cells sorted from blood. The subset here: CD45RO+ cells pooled with CCR7-negative TemRA cells. All receptors come from a woman aged 25-40 years in good health.

The V call is TRBV7-2, the J call TRBJ2-3; TRBD2 might be the D (5 bases). The CDR3 totals 15 residues. With 4 bases removed from V and 2 bases from J, the gap between germline ends came to 13 bases. Germline-derived CDR1 and CDR2 are SGHTA and FQGNSA. The CDR3: CASSSQKRYTDTQYF. In nucleotides, the CDR3 is TGTGCCAGCAGCTCCCAAAAGCGGTACACAGATACGCAGTATTTT.

The chain employs TRBV2 and TRBJ1-5; 8 bases map to TRBD1. There are 15 residues in the CDR3. The V segment lost 4 bases and the J segment 8 bases; nucleotides outside the gene matches: 10. Germline CDR1 and CDR2: SNHLY and FYNNEI. CDR3 in DNA: TGTGCCAGCAGTGTGGACAGGGCAGCCCCGAAGCCCCAGCATTTT. It translates to CASSVDRAAPKPQHF. Drawing the rest from reference TRBV2 and TRBJ1-5, the complete variable domain is EPEVTQTPSHQVTQMGQEVILRCVPISNHLYFYWYRQILGQKVEFLVSFYNNEISEKSEIFDDQFSVERPDGSNFTLKIRSTKLEDSAMYFCASSVDRAAPKPQHFGDGTRLSIL.

The DNA for the CDR3 is TGTGCCAGCAGTGAGTCGGCGGGCCTCTCCTCGGATACGCAGTATTTT. Amino acid sequence: CASSESAGLSSDTQYF. The chain employs TRBV6-4 and TRBJ2-3, with D perhaps TRBD2 (5 bases). The CDR3 has 16 amino acids. CDR1 is MRHNA and CDR2 is SNTAGT in the germline V gene. The V end lost 3 bases, the J end lost 6 bases, and 19 bases lay between the germline ends.

The chain uses TRBV7-8 and TRBJ2-7; D is undetermined. Germline lookup yields CDR1 SGHVS and CDR2 FQNEAQ. V lost 5 bases and J lost 4, with 18 bases in between. This CDR3 comprises 15 residues. Here the CDR3 DNA reads TGTGCCAGCAGCCCCGGTTTTTCCCGCCATTACGAGCAGTACTTC. This encodes CASSPGFSRHYEQYF. The variable domain in full, with the rest retrieved from reference TRBV7-8 and TRBJ2-7, is GAGVSQSPRYKVAKRGQDVALRCDPISGHVSLFWYQQALGQGPEFLTYFQNEAQLDKSGLPSDRFFAERPEGSVSTLKIQRTQQEDSAVYLCASSPGFSRHYEQYFGPGTRLTVT.

DNA of the CDR3: TGTGCCAGCAGCCTGGCAGGAGTCTTTAAAAGCACGCAGTATTTT. Its protein product is CASSLAGVFKSTQYF. This sequence joins TRBV27 and TRBJ2-3; D is uncertain. The CDR3 length is 15 residues. The germline CDR1 and CDR2 sequences are MNHEY and SMNVEV (reference sequence). Deletions cut 6 bases from V and 9 bases from J, with 22 bases between.

The chain joins TRBV6-6 to TRBJ2-6; D is ambiguous. Germline CDR1 MNHNY, CDR2 SVGAGI (reference sequence). The CDR3 runs 15 residues. V was trimmed by 5 bases and J by 0 bases, leaving 8 bases between them. In DNA, the CDR3 is TGTGCCAGCAGTGGCTTTAGCTCTGGGGCCAACGTCCTGACTTTC. It encodes CASSGFSSGANVLTF.

The genes are TRBV7-8 and TRBJ2-7; 13 positions match TRBD2. This CDR3 comprises 18 residues. With V trimmed by 5 bases and J by 7 bases, 17 bases remained unmatched. Per the germline V gene, CDR1 is SGHVS and CDR2 is FQNEAQ. The CDR3 nucleotides read TGTGCCAGCAGCCAATACCTAGGGACTAGCGGGGTTATCGGGGAGCAGTACTTC. Its protein product is CASSQYLGTSGVIGEQYF.

CDR3 DNA: TGTGCCAGCAGTGAAAGCCATAGACTAGCGGGAGTCGAGCAGTACTTC. It is translated as CASSESHRLAGVEQYF. The rearrangement uses TRBV2 and TRBJ2-7; 12 nucleotides line up with TRBD2. The CDR3 is 16 amino acids. Germline CDR1 reads SNHLY; CDR2 reads FYNNEI. Losses at the gene ends were 2 bases for V and 6 bases for J; bases not matched to a gene: 8.

The table lists this clone with a few counts. The rearrangement links TRBV30 to TRBJ2-7; 8 nucleotides match TRBD2. V shed 5 bases, J shed 6 bases, and the junction held 9 bases outside the gene matches. CDR3 length: 13 amino acids. Germline-derived CDR1 and CDR2 are GTSNPN and SVGIG (reference sequence). The CDR3 region is CAWRGGFALEQYF. The CDR3 DNA is TGTGCCTGGCGGGGGGGTTTCGCCCTCGAGCAGTACTTC.

The chain joins TRBV10-3 to TRBJ1-2, with 7 bases that match TRBD1. The CDR3 runs to 11 residues. After removal of 11 bases from V and 2 bases from J, the junction contained 2 bases not matched to a gene. CDR1 is ENHRY, CDR2 SYGVKD, per germline. CDR3 in DNA: TGTGCCGTGACAGGGAACTATGGCTACACCTTC. Protein sequence: CAVTGNYGYTF.

The chain couples TRBV28 to TRBJ2-7; the D gene is possibly TRBD2 (6 bases). Germline loops: CDR1 MDHEN, CDR2 SYDVKM. V gave up 1 base and J gave up 0 bases, with 16 bases separating them. The CDR3 has 17 residues. CDR3 sequence: CASSLLGRMGGSYEQYF. In nucleotides, the CDR3 is TGTGCCAGCAGTTTATTGGGTAGGATGGGGGGCTCCTACGAGCAGTACTTC.

This clone came up a few times. The CDR3 here is CASSWGSGLPSYEQYF. Written as DNA, the CDR3 is TGTGCCAGCAGCTGGGGGTCGGGACTACCCTCCTACGAGCAGTACTTC. This chain joins TRBV7-8 and TRBJ2-7; 7 bases align to TRBD2. Germline CDR1 reads SGHVS; CDR2 reads FQNEAQ. CDR3 length equals 16 residues. The junction had 9 bases not matched to a gene; V was cut back by 4 bases and J by 0 bases.

This sequence joins TRBV5-1 and TRBJ1-1; D is ambiguous. The length of the CDR3 is 13 residues. The germline gives CDR1 SGHRS, CDR2 YFSETQ. With 1 base removed from V and 3 bases from J, the gap between germline ends came to 7 bases. CDR3 in amino acids: CASSLNEDTEAFF. CDR3 nucleotides: TGCGCCAGCAGCTTGAACGAGGACACTGAAGCTTTCTTT.

This clone showed up just once. The chain joins TRBV15 to TRBJ2-7; D is ambiguous. V lost 0 bases and J 0 bases, leaving 9 bases between the germline ends. The CDR3 totals 15 residues. CDR1 and CDR2 from the germline V gene are LNHNV and YYDKDF (reference sequence). As DNA, the CDR3 is TGTGCCACCAGCAGAGATCGTTCCCACTCCTACGAGCAGTACTTC. Amino acids: CATSRDRSHSYEQYF.

V gene TRBV5-4 combines with J gene TRBJ2-5; D may match TRBD1 or TRBD2 (5 bases each). CDR1 and CDR2 from the germline V gene are SGHNT and YYREEE (reference sequence). Between the trimmed V and J ends, which lost 0 bases and 5 bases, there was a span of 8 bases. This CDR3 contains 13 residues. This CDR3 reads CASSLGGGETQYF. Here the CDR3 DNA reads TGTGCCAGCAGCTTGGGGGGCGGGGAGACCCAGTACTTC.

This clone was seen a few times. The rearrangement uses TRBV2 and TRBJ2-7; no firm D call. V lost 5 bases and J 4 bases, leaving 6 bases between the germline ends. The CDR3 is 11 amino acids. Germline V lookup: CDR1 SNHLY, CDR2 FYNNEI. The CDR3 loop is CASSPGYEQYF. CDR3 in DNA: TGTGCCAGCAGTCCCGGTTACGAGCAGTACTTC.

This chain's CDR3 is CASTEPGRGNTEAFF. CDR3 nucleotides: TGTGCCAGCACCGAACCCGGCAGGGGAAACACTGAAGCTTTCTTT. The chain couples TRBV2 to TRBJ1-1; TRBD1 might be the D (6 bases). Germline CDR1 SNHLY, CDR2 FYNNEI. Trimming took off 7 bases at V and 2 bases at J, with 17 bases between the two ends. This CDR3 comprises 15 residues.